The 28 T cell receptor beta chains below all came from one sample that was sequenced in a study of T cell repertoires in cytomegalovirus infection. TCRdb fed the reads into MiXCR, producing one record per CDR3 protein. The repertoire holds approximately 630,000 distinct CDR3 sequences, with more than 20% as singletons. The material sequenced was CD8+ T cells from PBMCs. These receptors were collected from a human donor in good health (CMV status not recorded). Some clones in this sample may be carry-over from other donors' samples.

The V and J genes are TRBV2 and TRBJ2-7, with 8 bases fitting TRBD1. The germline CDR1 and CDR2 sequences are SNHLY and FYNNEI. J lost 0 bases, V lost 6 bases, and 7 bases had no gene match. CDR3 length: 15 residues. CDR3: CASRVGQANSYEQYF. In DNA, the CDR3 is TGTGCCAGCAGAGTGGGACAGGCTAACTCCTACGAGCAGTACTTC.

This clonotype was recorded a few times. The CDR3 DNA follows: TGTGCCAGCAGCGACGGACAGGGTGGCAATCAGCCCCAGCATTTT. Protein sequence: CASSDGQGGNQPQHF. The J gene is TRBJ1-5, the V gene TRBV6-2 or TRBV6-3, with 8 positions matching TRBD1. Looked up from germline, CDR1 is MNHEY and CDR2 is SVGEGT. The CDR3 extends over 15 amino acids. V dropped 6 bases and J dropped 2; count of bases not matched to a gene: 6.

The chain recombines TRBV29-1 with TRBJ1-2; TRBD1 aligns across 7 bases. The CDR3 contains 14 residues. V shed 4 bases and J 0 bases; nucleotides not matched to a gene: 5. Germline lookup yields CDR1 SQVTM and CDR2 ANQGSEA. The CDR3 DNA sequence: TGCAGCGTTGGACGGGACAGTCCTAACTATGGCTACACCTTC. Encoded protein: CSVGRDSPNYGYTF.

The chain has TRBV2 and TRBJ2-3; D is undetermined. The CDR3 length is 14 residues. V dropped 1 base and J dropped 3 bases, with 8 bases sitting between them. Germline V gene data show CDR1 as SNHLY and CDR2 as FYNNEI. The CDR3 DNA follows: TGTGCCAGCAGTGAAGAATTTTCGACAGATACGCAGTATTTT. Translating it yields CASSEEFSTDTQYF.

This chain connects TRBV6-2 or TRBV6-3 to TRBJ1-1; the D gene is possibly TRBD1 (5 bases). Trimming left V 2 bases short and J 4 bases short, with 8 bases between. This CDR3 is 13 amino acids long. The V gene's germline CDR1 is MNHEY and CDR2 SVGEGT. The CDR3 here is CASSYRRVTEAFF. DNA for the CDR3: TGTGCCAGCAGTTACCGCAGGGTCACTGAAGCTTTCTTT.

The genes are TRBV6-2 or TRBV6-3 and TRBJ2-1, with D unresolved. Germline loops: CDR1 MNHEY, CDR2 SVGEGT. The CDR3 sequence is 12 residues long. Trimming shortened V by 0 bases and J by 14 bases, and 11 bases separated the two germline ends. CDR3 DNA sequence: TGTGCCAGCAGTTACTCGATGGCCTTTGAGTTCTTC. Amino acid sequence: CASSYSMAFEFF.

This clonotype was observed many times. V and J are TRBV28 and TRBJ2-7; 9 positions agree with TRBD1. Germline loops: CDR1 MDHEN, CDR2 SYDVKM. The length of the CDR3 is 15 residues. V lost 5 bases to trimming and J lost 0 bases; unmatched junction nucleotides: 5. Here the CDR3 reads CASSLGQGSSYEQYV. CDR3 nucleotides: TGTGCCAGCAGTCTAGGACAGGGGAGCTCCTACGAGCAGTACGTC.

This clonotype has more than one count but fewer than ten. One end of the junction is discordant with germline, which a read error may explain. This chain uses TRBV29-1 with TRBJ2-7, with a possible D match to TRBD1 (5 bases). The CDR3 is 11 residues long. Per the germline V gene, CDR1 is SQVTM and CDR2 is ANQGSEA. The CDR3: CSVQDSYEQYF. The CDR3 region has the DNA TGCAGCGTTCAAGACAGCTACGAGCAGTACTTC.

This clonotype was counted only a few times. The chain links TRBV28 to TRBJ2-2; weak D call: TRBD1 (6 bases). Trimming left V 9 bases short and J 1 base short, with 9 bases between. Looked up from germline, CDR1 is MDHEN and CDR2 is SYDVKM. The CDR3 is made up of 13 amino acids. This CDR3 is CARPTGNTGELFF. The CDR3 nucleotides are TGTGCCAGACCGACAGGGAACACCGGGGAGCTGTTTTTT.

This clonotype was found a few times. This chain connects TRBV10-3 to TRBJ2-5; 16 bases are a match to TRBD2. The ends lost 2 bases at V and 3 bases at J; junction bases unmatched: 9. CDR1 and CDR2 from the germline V gene are ENHRY and SYGVKD. This CDR3 has 19 amino acids. The CDR3 coding sequence is TGTGCCATCAGTGAGGTATCCGGGACTAGCGGGGGGGCGAAAGAGACCCAGTACTTC. It is translated as CAISEVSGTSGGAKETQYF.

The chain recombines TRBV2 with TRBJ2-1; TRBD2 is a possible D gene (5 bases). Per the germline V gene, CDR1 is SNHLY and CDR2 is FYNNEI. This CDR3 has 10 amino acids. Between the trimmed V and J ends, which lost 5 bases and 10 bases, there was a span of 6 bases. In nucleotides, the CDR3 is TGTGCCAGCAGTTGGGAGGAGCAGTTCTTC. Encoded protein: CASSWEEQFF. The whole variable domain, remainder taken from reference TRBV2 and TRBJ2-1, is EPEVTQTPSHQVTQMGQEVILRCVPISNHLYFYWYRQILGQKVEFLVSFYNNEISEKSEIFDDQFSVERPDGSNFTLKIRSTKLEDSAMYFCASSWEEQFFGPGTRLTVL.

On this clonotype: This clone may be a read error of a much larger clone one base away. This rearrangement joins TRBV7-6 to TRBJ2-5; TRBD1 matches 7 bases. Germline lookup yields CDR1 SGHVS and CDR2 FNYEAQ. This CDR3 contains 15 residues. The CDR3 loop is CVSSHGTALQETQYF. In DNA, the CDR3 is TGTGTCAGCAGCCACGGGACAGCTCTGCAAGAGACCCAGTACTTC.

This clonotype was seen repeatedly, ten times or more. The chain joins TRBV7-2 to TRBJ1-5, with D perhaps matching TRBD1 (5 bases). The V end lost 5 bases, the J end lost 0 bases, and 17 bases lay between the germline ends. In germline, CDR1 is SGHTA, CDR2 FQGNSA. The CDR3 has 17 amino acids. The CDR3: CASSPFRDPYSNQPQHF. DNA of the CDR3: TGTGCCAGCAGCCCCTTTCGGGACCCCTATAGCAATCAGCCCCAGCATTTT.

This clonotype has just a few counts. This chain links TRBV28 with TRBJ1-6; possible D gene TRBD1, 5 bases. The CDR3 runs to 16 residues. The germline CDR1 and CDR2 sequences are MDHEN and SYDVKM. Between the trimmed V and J ends, which lost 6 bases and 11 bases, there was a span of 23 bases. The CDR3 DNA reads TGTGCCAGCAGCTCCGCCTGGCAGGGCGGAGGAGCACCCCTCCACTTT. It specifies CASSSAWQGGGAPLHF.

The sample holds a few counts of this clonotype. The genes are TRBV2 and TRBJ1-6; D ambiguous. The CDR3 contains 13 residues. Per the germline V gene, CDR1 is SNHLY and CDR2 is FYNNEI. Between the trimmed V and J ends, which lost 8 bases and 6 bases, there was a span of 11 bases. The CDR3 is CASLREINSPLHF. CDR3 nucleotide sequence: TGTGCCAGCTTGCGAGAGATTAATTCACCCCTCCACTTT. The full variable domain, in which reference TRBV2 and TRBJ1-6 provide the parts outside the CDR3, is EPEVTQTPSHQVTQMGQEVILRCVPISNHLYFYWYRQILGQKVEFLVSFYNNEISEKSEIFDDQFSVERPDGSNFTLKIRSTKLEDSAMYFCASLREINSPLHFGNGTRLTVT.

This clonotype was recorded at least ten times. The chain is built from TRBV7-2 and TRBJ2-3, with D hard to call. Germline V gives CDR1 SGHTA, CDR2 FQGNSA. V lost 0 bases and J 2 bases, leaving 9 bases between the germline ends. This CDR3 region has 15 residues. CDR3 amino acids: CASSLARVHTDTQYF. The DNA of the CDR3 is TGTGCCAGCAGCTTAGCGCGTGTCCACACAGATACGCAGTATTTT. The full variable domain, in which reference TRBV7-2 and TRBJ2-3 provide the parts outside the CDR3, is GAGVSQSPSNKVTEKGKDVELRCDPISGHTALYWYRQSLGQGLEFLIYFQGNSAPDKSGLPSDRFSAERTGGSVSTLTIQRTQQEDSAVYLCASSLARVHTDTQYFGPGTRLTVL.

Details on this clonotype: This may be a read error, as it is one base from a much larger clone. The CDR3 reads CANSLTGGGDTQYF. CDR3 in DNA: TGTGCCAACAGCCTCACGGGCGGGGGAGATACGCAGTATTTT. The chain has TRBV7-6 and TRBJ2-3; 7 bases fit TRBD2. Germline CDR1 is SGHVS and CDR2 is FNYEAQ. The CDR3 covers 14 residues.

This clonotype turned up a few times. The chain links TRBV12-3 or TRBV12-4 to TRBJ1-2, with 7 bases lining up with TRBD1. With 6 bases clipped from V and 4 bases from J, the junction kept 11 bases outside the gene matches. The length of the CDR3 is 15 residues. Written as DNA, the CDR3 is TGTGCCAGCAGGGAACAGGGGCCGCTTGGCTATGGCTACACCTTC. As protein: CASREQGPLGYGYTF.

This chain connects TRBV6-2 or TRBV6-3 to TRBJ2-1, with TRBD2 matching 8 bases. This CDR3 has 15 amino acids. J lost 3 bases, V lost 6 bases, and 7 bases had no gene match. CDR1 and CDR2 (germline): MNHEY, SVGEGT. The CDR3 sequence: CASSGPGGFYNEQFF. In nucleotides, the CDR3 is TGTGCCAGCAGCGGCCCGGGGGGGTTCTACAATGAGCAGTTCTTC.

The chain recombines TRBV12-3 or TRBV12-4 with TRBJ2-1, with 9 bases aligning to TRBD2. J lost 0 bases, V lost 3 bases, and 3 bases had no gene match. CDR3 length: 16 amino acids. The CDR3 sequence: CASSFAGGFSYNEQFF. Written as DNA, the CDR3 is TGTGCCAGCAGTTTCGCGGGGGGGTTCTCCTACAATGAGCAGTTCTTC.

Notes on this clonotype: A junction end diverges from the germline sequence, so it may reflect a read error. The V gene is TRBV27, the J gene TRBJ1-6; tentatively, D is TRBD1 (5 bases). The CDR3 is 17 residues long. Germline V lookup: CDR1 MNHEY, CDR2 SMNVEV (reference sequence). CDR3 protein: CVSSSRVSWGRISPLHF. The CDR3 DNA reads as TGTGTCAGCAGTAGCCGAGTGTCTTGGGGGAGGATTTCGCCCCTCCACTTT.

This sequence joins TRBV6-8 and TRBJ2-7, with D tentatively TRBD1 (6 bases). The V end was cut by 5 bases, the J end by 4 bases, with 12 bases between. Germline CDR1 reads MNHGY; CDR2 reads SAAAGT. The CDR3 is 13 amino acids. CDR3 nucleotide sequence: TGTGCCAGCAGTCCCGGGACATGGTACGAGCAGTACTTC. Its translation: CASSPGTWYEQYF.

V is TRBV29-1 and J is TRBJ1-1; 10 nucleotides match TRBD1. The germline CDR1 and CDR2 sequences are SQVTM and ANQGSEA. The CDR3 covers 13 residues. V lost 6 bases to trimming and J lost 3 bases; unmatched junction nucleotides: 4. The CDR3 reads CSVSGTGDTEAFF. In DNA form, the CDR3 reads TGCAGCGTCTCCGGGACAGGGGACACTGAAGCTTTCTTT.

The chain uses TRBV2 and TRBJ2-6; D not resolved. This CDR3 has 21 amino acids. Trimming pared 10 bases from V and 0 bases from J, leaving 31 bases between. Germline V gives CDR1 SNHLY, CDR2 FYNNEI. The CDR3 DNA is TGTGCCAACTGGGGTACGACGGCTCTGGGCCCCCGGAGCTCTGGGGCCAACGTCCTGACTTTC. It specifies CANWGTTALGPRSSGANVLTF.

The chain combines TRBV25-1 with TRBJ2-5; D remains unclear. This CDR3 is built from 12 residues. CDR1 MGHDK and CDR2 SYGVNS come from the germline V gene. Trimming removed 3 bases at V and 6 bases at J, with 8 bases between. The CDR3 reads CASSDVLQTQYF. CDR3 coding DNA: TGTGCCAGCAGTGACGTTCTCCAGACCCAGTACTTC.

V gene TRBV14 combines with J gene TRBJ1-2; TRBD1 is a possible D gene (5 bases). The CDR3 length is 14 residues. V gave up 3 bases and J gave up 3 bases, with 11 bases separating them. Germline V gene sequence: CDR1 SGHDN, CDR2 FVKESK. In nucleotides, the CDR3 is TGTGCCAGCAGCCACCGGGACGGTGACTATGGCTACACCTTC. It codes for CASSHRDGDYGYTF.

This clonotype was seen repeatedly, ten times or more. The chain combines TRBV7-8 with TRBJ1-5; no clear D gene. Germline V gives CDR1 SGHVS, CDR2 FQNEAQ. Trimming stripped 2 bases from V and 1 base from J, with 15 bases between. The CDR3 contains 17 residues. The CDR3 DNA is TGTGCCAGCAGCTTACCGGCAGGTACATTGAGCAATCAGCCCCAGCATTTT. It codes for CASSLPAGTLSNQPQHF.

This clonotype was counted a few times. The chain links TRBV6-2 or TRBV6-3 to TRBJ1-5; 7 bases agree with TRBD1. The germline CDR1 and CDR2 sequences are MNHEY and SVGEGT. The CDR3 sequence is 14 residues long. The V gene end was trimmed by 4 bases and the J gene end by 3 bases; junction bases not matched to a gene: 3. The CDR3 nucleotides read TGTGCCAGCAGTTCCGGGACAGCCAATCAGCCCCAGCATTTT. Translating gives CASSSGTANQPQHF.